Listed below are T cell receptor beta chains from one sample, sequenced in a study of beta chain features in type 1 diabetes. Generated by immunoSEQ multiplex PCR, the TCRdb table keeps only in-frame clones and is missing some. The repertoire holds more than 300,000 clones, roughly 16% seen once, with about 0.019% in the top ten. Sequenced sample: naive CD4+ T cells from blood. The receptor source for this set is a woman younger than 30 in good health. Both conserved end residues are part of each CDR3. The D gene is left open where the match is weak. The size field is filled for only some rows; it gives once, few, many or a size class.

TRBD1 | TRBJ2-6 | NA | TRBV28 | TGTGCCAGCAGACCGGGACAGGCTGGGGCCAACGTCCTGACTTTC | CASRPGQAGANVLTF
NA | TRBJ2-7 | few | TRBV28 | TGTGCCAGCAGTTTTAGCTCTGCCTACGAGCAGTACTTC | CASSFSSAYEQYF
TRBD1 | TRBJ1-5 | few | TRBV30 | TGTGCCTGGAGAAAACAGGGGGGTAGCAATCAGCCCCAGCATTTT | CAWRKQGGSNQPQHF
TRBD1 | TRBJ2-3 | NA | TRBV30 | TGTGCCTGGAGTTCCTGGGAGGGGACAGGGACAGATACGCAGTATTTT | CAWSSWEGTGTDTQYF
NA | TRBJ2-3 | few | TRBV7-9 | TGTGCCAGCGCCCGAGGGGAGGCAGATACGCAGTATTTT | CASARGEADTQYF
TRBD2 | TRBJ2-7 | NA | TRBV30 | TGTGCCTGGAGTTCCCCCGGGACTAGTTTCTACGAGCAGTACTTC | CAWSSPGTSFYEQYF
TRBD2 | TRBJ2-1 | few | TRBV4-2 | TGTGCCAGCAGTCGGACTAGCGGGAGCGATGAGCAGTTCTTC | CASSRTSGSDEQFF
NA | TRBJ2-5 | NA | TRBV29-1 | TGCAGCGTTGAAGTGGGCTTTCCAGAGACCCAGTACTTC | CSVEVGFPETQYF
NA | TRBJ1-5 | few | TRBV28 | TGTGCCAGCAGTTTAACACCAAACAAGCCCCAGCATTTT | CASSLTPNKPQHF
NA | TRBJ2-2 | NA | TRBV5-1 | TGCGCCAGCGGCGGAGGGGCGAACACCGGGGAGCTGTTTTTT | CASGGGANTGELFF
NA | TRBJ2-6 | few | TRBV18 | TGTGCCAGCTCACCCCAGTCTGGGGCCAACGTCCTGACTTTC | CASSPQSGANVLTF
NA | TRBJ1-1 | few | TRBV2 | TGTGCCAGCAGCGCGGAGGGAAACACTGAAGCTTTCTTT | CASSAEGNTEAFF
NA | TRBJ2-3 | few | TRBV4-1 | TGCGCCAGCAGACTTGGGGCCACAGATACGCAGTATTTT | CASRLGATDTQYF
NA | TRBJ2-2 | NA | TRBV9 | TGTGCCAGCAGCGTAGCGTGGGAGGCGAACACCGGGGAGCTGTTTTTT | CASSVAWEANTGELFF
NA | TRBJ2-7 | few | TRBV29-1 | TGCAGCGGATTCGAGACGGGGAGTTACGAGCAGTACTTC | CSGFETGSYEQYF
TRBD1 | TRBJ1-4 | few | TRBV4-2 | TGTGCCAGCAGCCAAGGCGGAGGGGGACAGCTAAATGAAAAACTGTTTTTT | CASSQGGGGQLNEKLFF
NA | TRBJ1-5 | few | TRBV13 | TGTGCCAGCAGCTTAGGCAGGTTGGAGGTTAATCAGCCCCAGCATTTT | CASSLGRLEVNQPQHF
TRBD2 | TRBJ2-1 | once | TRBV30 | TGTGCCTGGACCGGACTAGCCGGGAAGTTCTTC | CAWTGLAGKFF
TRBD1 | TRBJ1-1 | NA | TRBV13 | TGTGCCAGCAGCGCGGACAGGGGGCGCGGGACTGAAGCTTTCTTT | CASSADRGRGTEAFF
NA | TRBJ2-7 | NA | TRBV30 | TGTGCCGGAGGGAAGATAAACTCCTACGAGCAGTACTTC | CAGGKINSYEQYF
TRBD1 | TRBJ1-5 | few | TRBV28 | TGTGACCATCGACAGGGGATCAATCAGCCCCAGCATTTT | CDHRQGINQPQHF
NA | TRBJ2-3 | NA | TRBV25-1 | TGTGCCAGCAGTGAAGAGGTCCATACGCAGTATTTT | CASSEEVHTQYF
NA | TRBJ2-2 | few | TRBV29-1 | TGCAGCGGCGGCTCCAGTTACACCGGGGAGCTGTTTTTT | CSGGSSYTGELFF
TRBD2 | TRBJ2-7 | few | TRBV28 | TGTGCCAGCAGTTTAAGGACTAGCGGGGGATCCTACGAGCAGTACTTC | CASSLRTSGGSYEQYF
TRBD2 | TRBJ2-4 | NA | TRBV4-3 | TGCGCCAGCAGCCAGGGACTAGCCGGGAATGTCATTCAGTACTTC | CASSQGLAGNVIQYF
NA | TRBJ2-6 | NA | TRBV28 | TGTGCCAGCAGTTTATGGACGGGGAGCTCTGGGGCCAACGTCCTGACTTTC | CASSLWTGSSGANVLTF
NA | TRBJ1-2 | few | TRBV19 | TGTGCCAGTCTCCCCACAGGGCTCTTTCATGGCTACACCTTC | CASLPTGLFHGYTF
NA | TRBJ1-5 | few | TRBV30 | TGTGCCTGGCGAACAGGTCCCAATCAGCCCCAGCATTTT | CAWRTGPNQPQHF
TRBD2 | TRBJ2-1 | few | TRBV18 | TGTGCCAGCTCACCAAGTCTAGCGGGAGGGCTCGAGCAGTTCTTC | CASSPSLAGGLEQFF
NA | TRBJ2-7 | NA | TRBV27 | TGTGCCAGCGGCTTAGACAGAGACCGATACGAGCAGTACTTC | CASGLDRDRYEQYF
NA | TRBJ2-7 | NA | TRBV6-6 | TGTGCCAGCAGTTACTCGGAGGACGAGCAGTACTTC | CASSYSEDEQYF
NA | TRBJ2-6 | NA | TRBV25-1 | TGTGCCAGCAGTGCCCGTACTAGGGCTGGGGCCAACGTCCTGACTTTC | CASSARTRAGANVLTF
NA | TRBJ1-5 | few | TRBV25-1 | TGTGCCAGCAGTGTCGGTAGCAATCAGCCCCAGCATTTT | CASSVGSNQPQHF
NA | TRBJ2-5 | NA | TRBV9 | TGTGCCAGCAGCCCGCACGGTTTGGGGGCGTCCCCCAAAGAGACCCAGTACTTC | CASSPHGLGASPKETQYF
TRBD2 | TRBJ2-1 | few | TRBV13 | TGTGCCAGCAGCATACACCCGGGACTAGCGGGGACTGAGCAGTTCTTC | CASSIHPGLAGTEQFF
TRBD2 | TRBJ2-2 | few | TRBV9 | TGTGCCAGCGAGAAGGGGGCTAGCGGGAGGGCCGGGGAGCTGTTTTTT | CASEKGASGRAGELFF
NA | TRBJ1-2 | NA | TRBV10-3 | TGTGCCATACATAGGAGCTGGGCTAACTATGGCTACACCTTC | CAIHRSWANYGYTF
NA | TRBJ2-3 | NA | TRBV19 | TGTGCCAGTAGTAGCGGGACGGGGGATGGAGATACGCAGTATTTT | CASSSGTGDGDTQYF
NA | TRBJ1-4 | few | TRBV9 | TGTGCCAGCAGCGTAGCTGGCGGGACGACTAATGAAAAACTGTTTTTT | CASSVAGGTTNEKLFF
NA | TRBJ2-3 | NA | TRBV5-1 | TGCGCCAGCAGCTGGGACTCGGCCACAGATACGCAGTATTTT | CASSWDSATDTQYF
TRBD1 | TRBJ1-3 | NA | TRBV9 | TGTGCCAGCAGCGTAATCTCTGGACAGGGTGTAAGTGGAAACACCATATATTTT | CASSVISGQGVSGNTIYF
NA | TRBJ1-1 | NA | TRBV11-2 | TGTGCCAGCAGCCCCCCGAGTGGGGTGGGGAGCACTGAAGCTTTCTTT | CASSPPSGVGSTEAFF